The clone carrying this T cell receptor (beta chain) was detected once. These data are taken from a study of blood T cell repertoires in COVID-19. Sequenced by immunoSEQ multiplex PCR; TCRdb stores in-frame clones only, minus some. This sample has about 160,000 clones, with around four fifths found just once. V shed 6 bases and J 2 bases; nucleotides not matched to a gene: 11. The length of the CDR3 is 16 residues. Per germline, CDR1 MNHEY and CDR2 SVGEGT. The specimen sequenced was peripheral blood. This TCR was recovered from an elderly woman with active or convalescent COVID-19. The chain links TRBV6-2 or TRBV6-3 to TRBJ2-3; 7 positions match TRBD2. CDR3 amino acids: CASSLPVAGFTDTQYF. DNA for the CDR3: TGTGCCAGCAGCCTTCCGGTAGCGGGCTTCACAGATACGCAGTATTTT.